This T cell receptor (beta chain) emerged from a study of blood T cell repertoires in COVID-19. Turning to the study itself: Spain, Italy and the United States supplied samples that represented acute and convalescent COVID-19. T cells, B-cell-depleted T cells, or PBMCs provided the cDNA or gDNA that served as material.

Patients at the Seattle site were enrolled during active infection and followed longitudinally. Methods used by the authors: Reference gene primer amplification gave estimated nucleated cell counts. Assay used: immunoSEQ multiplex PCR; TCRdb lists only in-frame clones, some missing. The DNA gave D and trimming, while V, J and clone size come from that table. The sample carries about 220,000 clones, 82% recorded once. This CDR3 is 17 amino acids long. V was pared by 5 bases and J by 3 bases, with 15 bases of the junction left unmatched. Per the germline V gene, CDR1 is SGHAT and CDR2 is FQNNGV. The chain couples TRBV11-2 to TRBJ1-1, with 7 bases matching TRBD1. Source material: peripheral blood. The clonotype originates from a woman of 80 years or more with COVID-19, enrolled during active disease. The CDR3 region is CASSPTGAHSPDTEAFF. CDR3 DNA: TGTGCCAGCAGCCCCACAGGGGCACATTCTCCGGACACTGAAGCTTTCTTT.